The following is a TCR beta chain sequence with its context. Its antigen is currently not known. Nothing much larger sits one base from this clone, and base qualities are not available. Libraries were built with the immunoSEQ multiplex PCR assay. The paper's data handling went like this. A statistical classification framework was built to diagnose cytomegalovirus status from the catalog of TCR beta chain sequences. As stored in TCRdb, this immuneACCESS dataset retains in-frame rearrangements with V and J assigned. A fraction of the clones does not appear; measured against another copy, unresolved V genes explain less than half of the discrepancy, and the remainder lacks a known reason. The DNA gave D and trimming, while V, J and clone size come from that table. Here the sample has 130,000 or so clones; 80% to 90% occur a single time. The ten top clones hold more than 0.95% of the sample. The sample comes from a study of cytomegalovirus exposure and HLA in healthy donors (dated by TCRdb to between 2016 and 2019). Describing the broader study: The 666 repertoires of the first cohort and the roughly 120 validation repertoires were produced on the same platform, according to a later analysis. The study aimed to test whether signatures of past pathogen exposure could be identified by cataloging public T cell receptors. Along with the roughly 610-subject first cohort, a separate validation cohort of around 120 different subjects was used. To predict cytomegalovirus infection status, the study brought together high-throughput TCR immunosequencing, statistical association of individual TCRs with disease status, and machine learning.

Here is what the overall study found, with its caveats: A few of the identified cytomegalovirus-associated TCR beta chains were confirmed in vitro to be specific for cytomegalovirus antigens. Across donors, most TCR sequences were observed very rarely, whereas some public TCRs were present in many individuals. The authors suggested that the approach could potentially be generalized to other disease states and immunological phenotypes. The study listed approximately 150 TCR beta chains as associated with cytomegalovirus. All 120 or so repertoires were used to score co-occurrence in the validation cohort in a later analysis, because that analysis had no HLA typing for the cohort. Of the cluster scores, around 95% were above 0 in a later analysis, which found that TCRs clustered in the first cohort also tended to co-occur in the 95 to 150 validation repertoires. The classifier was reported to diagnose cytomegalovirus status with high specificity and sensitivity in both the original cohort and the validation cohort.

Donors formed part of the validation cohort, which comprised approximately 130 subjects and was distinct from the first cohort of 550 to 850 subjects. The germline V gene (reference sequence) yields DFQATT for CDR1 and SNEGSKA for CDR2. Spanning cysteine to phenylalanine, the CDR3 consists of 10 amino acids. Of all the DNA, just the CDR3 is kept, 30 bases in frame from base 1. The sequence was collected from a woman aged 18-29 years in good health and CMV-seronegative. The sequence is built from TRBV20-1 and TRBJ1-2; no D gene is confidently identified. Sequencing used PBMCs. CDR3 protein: CATPRYGYTF. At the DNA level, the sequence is TGCGCGACTCCCCGGTATGGCTACACCTTC.